Included here is one T cell receptor beta chain sequence, with context. These data come from a study of T cell responses to AZD1222 COVID-19 vaccine. Sequencing used immunoSEQ multiplex PCR; TCRdb keeps in-frame clones, though not all of them. Altogether 200,000 to 250,000 clones are present, about 94% being singletons, with the ten largest covering 1.7%. The CDR3 runs to 17 residues. Germline V gene sequence: CDR1 SGDLS, CDR2 YYNGEE. The V gene end was trimmed by 0 bases and the J gene end by 2 bases; junction bases not matched to a gene: 2. J is TRBJ2-3 and V is TRBV9, with 14 bases matching TRBD2. The sequencing used peripheral blood, collected 28 days after the second dose of the MenACWY control vaccine. This TCR came from an adult who received the MenACWY meningococcal vaccine as a control. CDR3 sequence: CASSVGLAGGPTDTQYF. The CDR3 DNA follows: TGTGCCAGCAGCGTAGGACTAGCGGGAGGGCCCACAGATACGCAGTATTTT.